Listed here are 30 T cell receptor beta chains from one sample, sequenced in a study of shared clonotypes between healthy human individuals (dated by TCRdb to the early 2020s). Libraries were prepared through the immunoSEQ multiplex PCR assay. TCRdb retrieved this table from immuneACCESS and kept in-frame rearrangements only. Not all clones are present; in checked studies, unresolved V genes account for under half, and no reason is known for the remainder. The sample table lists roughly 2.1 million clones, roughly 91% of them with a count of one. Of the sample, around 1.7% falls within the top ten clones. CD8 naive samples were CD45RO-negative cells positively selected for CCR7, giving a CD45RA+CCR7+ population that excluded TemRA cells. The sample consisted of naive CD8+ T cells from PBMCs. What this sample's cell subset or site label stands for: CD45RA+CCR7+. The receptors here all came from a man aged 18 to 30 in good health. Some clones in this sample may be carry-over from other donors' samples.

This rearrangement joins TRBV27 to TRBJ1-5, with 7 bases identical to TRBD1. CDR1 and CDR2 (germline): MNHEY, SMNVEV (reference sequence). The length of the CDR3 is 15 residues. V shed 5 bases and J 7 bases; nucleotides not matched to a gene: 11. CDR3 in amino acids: CASSPIRAGGQPQHF. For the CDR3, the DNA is TGTGCCAGCAGTCCCATAAGGGCAGGGGGACAGCCCCAGCATTTT.

In DNA, the CDR3 is TGTGCCAGCAGCGGGGACCGGGACCAGGATTACGAGCAGTACTTC. Translation gives CASSGDRDQDYEQYF. The rearrangement joins TRBV4-2 to TRBJ2-7; D is perhaps TRBD1 or TRBD2 (5 bases each). Deletions cut 5 bases from V and 4 bases from J, with 18 bases between. In germline, CDR1 is LGHNA, CDR2 YNFKEQ. This CDR3 contains 15 residues.

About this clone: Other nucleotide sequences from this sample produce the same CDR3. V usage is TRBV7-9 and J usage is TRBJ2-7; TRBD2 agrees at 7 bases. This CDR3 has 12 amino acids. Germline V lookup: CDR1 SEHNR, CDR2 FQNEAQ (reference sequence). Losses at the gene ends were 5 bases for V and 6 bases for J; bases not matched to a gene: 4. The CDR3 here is CASSPGRGEQYF. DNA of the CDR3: TGTGCCAGCAGCCCTGGGAGGGGCGAGCAGTACTTC.

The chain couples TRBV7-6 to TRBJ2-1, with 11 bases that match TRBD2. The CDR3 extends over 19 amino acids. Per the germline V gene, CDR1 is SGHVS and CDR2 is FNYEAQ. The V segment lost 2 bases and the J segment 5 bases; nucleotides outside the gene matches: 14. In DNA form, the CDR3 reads TGTGCCAGCAGCTTAAGTGTACTAGCGGGAGCAGGGTTGGACAATGAGCAGTTCTTC. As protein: CASSLSVLAGAGLDNEQFF.

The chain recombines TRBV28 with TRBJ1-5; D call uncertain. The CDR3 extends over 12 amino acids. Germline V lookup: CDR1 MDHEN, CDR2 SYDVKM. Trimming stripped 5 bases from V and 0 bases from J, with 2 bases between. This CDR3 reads CASSVSNQPQHF. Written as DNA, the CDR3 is TGTGCCAGCAGTGTTAGCAATCAGCCCCAGCATTTT.

Written as DNA, the CDR3 is TGTGCCAGCAGTAACTCCATCGCAGGGTTTAATGAAAAACTGTTTTTT. It translates to CASSNSIAGFNEKLFF. V usage is TRBV9 and J usage is TRBJ1-4, with a weak D call TRBD1 (5 bases). Germline values: CDR1 SGDLS, CDR2 YYNGEE. V lost 5 bases and J lost 4, with 18 bases in between. CDR3 length: 16 amino acids.

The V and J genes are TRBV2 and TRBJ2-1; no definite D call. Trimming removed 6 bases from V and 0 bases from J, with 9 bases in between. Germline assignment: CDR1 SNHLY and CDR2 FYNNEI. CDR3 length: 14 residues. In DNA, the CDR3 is TGTGCCAGCAGAGGACCGGGCTCCTACAATGAGCAGTTCTTC. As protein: CASRGPGSYNEQFF.

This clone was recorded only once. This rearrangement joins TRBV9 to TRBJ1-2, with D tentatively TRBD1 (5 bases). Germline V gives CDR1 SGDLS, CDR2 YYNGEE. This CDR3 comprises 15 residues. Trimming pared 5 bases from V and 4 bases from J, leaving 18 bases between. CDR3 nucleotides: TGTGCCAGCAGTCAGAGCAAGGAGGGGAGCTATGGCTACACCTTC. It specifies CASSQSKEGSYGYTF.

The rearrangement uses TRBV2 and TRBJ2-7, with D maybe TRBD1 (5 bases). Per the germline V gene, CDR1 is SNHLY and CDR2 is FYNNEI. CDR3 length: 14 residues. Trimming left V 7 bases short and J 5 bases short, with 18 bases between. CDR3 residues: CASIPMARVDEQYF. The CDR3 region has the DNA TGTGCCAGCATTCCTATGGCCAGGGTCGACGAGCAGTACTTC.

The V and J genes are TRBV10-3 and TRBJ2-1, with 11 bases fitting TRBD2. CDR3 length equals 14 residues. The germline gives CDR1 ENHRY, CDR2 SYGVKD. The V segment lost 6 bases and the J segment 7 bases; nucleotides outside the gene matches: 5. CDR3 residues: CAIRVAGGPNEQFF. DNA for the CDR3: TGTGCCATCAGGGTAGCGGGAGGGCCAAATGAGCAGTTCTTC.

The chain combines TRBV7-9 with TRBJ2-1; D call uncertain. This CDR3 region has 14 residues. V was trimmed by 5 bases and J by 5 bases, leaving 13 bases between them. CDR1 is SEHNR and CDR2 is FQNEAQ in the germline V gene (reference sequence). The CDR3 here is CASSRGSWDNEQFF. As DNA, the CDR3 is TGTGCCAGCAGCCGCGGAAGCTGGGACAATGAGCAGTTCTTC.

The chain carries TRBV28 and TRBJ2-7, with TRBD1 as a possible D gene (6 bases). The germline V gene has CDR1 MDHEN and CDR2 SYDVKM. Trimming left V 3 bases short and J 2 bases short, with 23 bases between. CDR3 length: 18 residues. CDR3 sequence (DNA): TGTGCCAGCAGTTTCGACCCGTACAGGGTGGTGAGCCCCTACGAGCAGTACTTC. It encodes CASSFDPYRVVSPYEQYF.

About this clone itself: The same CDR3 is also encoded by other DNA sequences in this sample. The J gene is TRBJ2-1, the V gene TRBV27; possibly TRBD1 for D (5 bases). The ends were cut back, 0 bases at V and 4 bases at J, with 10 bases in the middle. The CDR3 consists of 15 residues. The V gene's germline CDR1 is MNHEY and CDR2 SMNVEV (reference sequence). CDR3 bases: TGTGCCAGCAGTTTATCTCCAGGGCGGTACAATGAGCAGTTCTTC. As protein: CASSLSPGRYNEQFF.

CDR3 region: CASRIPGHANTGELFF. CDR3 bases: TGTGCCAGCAGGATACCGGGACACGCGAACACCGGGGAGCTGTTTTTT. The rearrangement joins TRBV28 to TRBJ2-2, with D perhaps TRBD1 (6 bases). The CDR3 extends over 16 amino acids. Germline loops: CDR1 MDHEN, CDR2 SYDVKM. The V and J ends lost 6 bases and 0 bases respectively, with 14 bases between them.

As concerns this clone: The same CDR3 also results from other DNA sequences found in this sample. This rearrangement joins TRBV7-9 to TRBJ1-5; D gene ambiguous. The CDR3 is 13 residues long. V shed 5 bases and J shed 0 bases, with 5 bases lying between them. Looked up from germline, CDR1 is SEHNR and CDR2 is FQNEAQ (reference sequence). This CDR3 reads CASSPDSNQPQHF. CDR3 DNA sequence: TGTGCCAGCAGCCCGGATAGCAATCAGCCCCAGCATTTT.

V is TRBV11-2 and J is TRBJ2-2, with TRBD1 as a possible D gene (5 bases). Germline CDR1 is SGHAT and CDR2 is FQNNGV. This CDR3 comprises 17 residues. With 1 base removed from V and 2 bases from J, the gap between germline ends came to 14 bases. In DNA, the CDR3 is TGTGCCAGCAGCTTAGCGGCCAGGGAAAGAAACACCGGGGAGCTGTTTTTT. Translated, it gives CASSLAARERNTGELFF.

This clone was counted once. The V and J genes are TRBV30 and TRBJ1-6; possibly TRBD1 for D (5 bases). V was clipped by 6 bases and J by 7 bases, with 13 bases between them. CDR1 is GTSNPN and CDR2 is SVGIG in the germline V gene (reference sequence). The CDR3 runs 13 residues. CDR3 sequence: CACGPGLNSPLHF. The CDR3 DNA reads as TGTGCCTGCGGGCCGGGACTAAATTCACCCCTCCACTTT. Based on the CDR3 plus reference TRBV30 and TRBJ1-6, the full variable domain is SQTIHQWPATLVQPVGSPLSLECTVEGTSNPNLYWYRQAAGRGLQLLFYSVGIGQISSEVPQNLSASRPQDRQFILSSKKLLLSDSGFYLCACGPGLNSPLHFGNGTRLTVT.

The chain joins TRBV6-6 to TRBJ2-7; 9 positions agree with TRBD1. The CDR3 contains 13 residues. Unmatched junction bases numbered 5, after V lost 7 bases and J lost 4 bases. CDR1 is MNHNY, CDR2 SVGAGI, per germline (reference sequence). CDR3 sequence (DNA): TGTGCCAGCACCGCGGACAGGGGTTACGAGCAGTACTTC. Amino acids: CASTADRGYEQYF.

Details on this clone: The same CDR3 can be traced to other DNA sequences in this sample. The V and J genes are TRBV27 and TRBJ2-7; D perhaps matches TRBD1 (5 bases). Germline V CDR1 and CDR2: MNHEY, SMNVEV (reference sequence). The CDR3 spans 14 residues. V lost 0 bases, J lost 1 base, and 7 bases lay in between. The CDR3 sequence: CASSLSRGSYEQYF. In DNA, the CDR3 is TGTGCCAGCAGTTTATCTAGGGGATCCTACGAGCAGTACTTC.

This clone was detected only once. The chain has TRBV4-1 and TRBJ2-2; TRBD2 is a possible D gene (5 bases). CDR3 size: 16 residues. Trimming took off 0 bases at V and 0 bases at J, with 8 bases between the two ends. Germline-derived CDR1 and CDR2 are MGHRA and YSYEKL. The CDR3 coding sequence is TGCGCCAGCAGCCAAGATCCTAGCACGAACACCGGGGAGCTGTTTTTT. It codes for CASSQDPSTNTGELFF.

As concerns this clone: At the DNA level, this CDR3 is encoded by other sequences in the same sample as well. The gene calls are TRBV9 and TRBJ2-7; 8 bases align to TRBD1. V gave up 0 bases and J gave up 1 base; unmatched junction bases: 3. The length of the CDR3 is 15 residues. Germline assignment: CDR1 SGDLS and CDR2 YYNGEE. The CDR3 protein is CASSVAGGYSYEQYF. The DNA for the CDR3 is TGTGCCAGCAGCGTAGCAGGGGGCTATTCCTACGAGCAGTACTTC.

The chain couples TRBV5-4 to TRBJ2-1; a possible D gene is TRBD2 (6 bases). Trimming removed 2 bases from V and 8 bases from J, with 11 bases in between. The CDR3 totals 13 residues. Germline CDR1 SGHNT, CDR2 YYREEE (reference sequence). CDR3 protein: CASSLVGSDEQFF. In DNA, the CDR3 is TGTGCCAGCAGCTTAGTCGGGAGCGATGAGCAGTTCTTC. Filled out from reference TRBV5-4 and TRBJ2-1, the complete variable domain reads ETGVTQSPTHLIKTRGQQVTLRCSSQSGHNTVSWYQQALGQGPQFIFQYYREEENGRGNFPPRFSGLQFPNYSSELNVNALELDDSALYLCASSLVGSDEQFFGPGTRLTVL.

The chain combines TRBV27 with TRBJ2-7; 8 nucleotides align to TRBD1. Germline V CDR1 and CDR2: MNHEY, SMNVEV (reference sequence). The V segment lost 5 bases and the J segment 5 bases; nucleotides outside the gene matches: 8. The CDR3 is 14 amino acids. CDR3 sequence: CASSPRTGFHEQYF. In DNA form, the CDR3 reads TGTGCCAGCAGTCCCCGGACAGGGTTCCACGAGCAGTACTTC.

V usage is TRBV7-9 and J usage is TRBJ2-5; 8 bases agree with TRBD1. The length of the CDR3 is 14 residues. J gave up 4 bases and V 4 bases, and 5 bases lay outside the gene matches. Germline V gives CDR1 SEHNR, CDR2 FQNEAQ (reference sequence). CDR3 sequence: CASSSGQGPETQYF. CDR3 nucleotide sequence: TGTGCCAGCAGCTCCGGACAGGGACCAGAGACCCAGTACTTC.

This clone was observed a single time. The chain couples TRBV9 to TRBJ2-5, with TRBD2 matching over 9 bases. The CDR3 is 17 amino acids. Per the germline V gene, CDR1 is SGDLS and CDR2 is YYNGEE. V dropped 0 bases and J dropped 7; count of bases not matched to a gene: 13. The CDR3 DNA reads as TGTGCCAGCAGCGTAGATCAGCGGGAGGATCCTCGCGTGACCCAGTACTTC. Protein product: CASSVDQREDPRVTQYF.

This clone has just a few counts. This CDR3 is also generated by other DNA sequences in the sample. For the CDR3, the DNA is TGTGCCACCAGCAGAGGGGGGGAGAACACTGAAGCTTTCTTT. Translation gives CATSRGGENTEAFF. This chain links TRBV15 with TRBJ1-1, with D perhaps matching TRBD1 (5 bases). Germline-derived CDR1 and CDR2 are LNHNV and YYDKDF (reference sequence). The CDR3 has 14 residues. V was pared by 1 base and J by 1 base, with 7 bases between.

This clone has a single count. CDR3 loop: CASSFQGPSNYGYTF. The CDR3 DNA sequence: TGTGCCAGCAGTTTTCAAGGTCCTTCTAACTATGGCTACACCTTC. The chain carries TRBV6-5 and TRBJ1-2; the D is unclear. Per germline, CDR1 MNHEY and CDR2 SVGAGI. There are 15 residues in the CDR3. Deletions cut 4 bases from V and 0 bases from J, with 12 bases between.

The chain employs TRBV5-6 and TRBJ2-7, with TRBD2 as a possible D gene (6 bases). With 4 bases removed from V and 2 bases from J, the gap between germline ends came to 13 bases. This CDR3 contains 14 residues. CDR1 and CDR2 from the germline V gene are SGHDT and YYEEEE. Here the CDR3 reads CASSEGLIPYEQYF. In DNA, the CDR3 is TGTGCCAGCAGCGAGGGACTTATTCCCTACGAGCAGTACTTC.

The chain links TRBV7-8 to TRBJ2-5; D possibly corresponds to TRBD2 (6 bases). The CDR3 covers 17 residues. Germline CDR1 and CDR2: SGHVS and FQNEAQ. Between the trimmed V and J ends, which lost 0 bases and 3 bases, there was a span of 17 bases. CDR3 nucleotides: TGTGCCAGCAGCTTAGCGAGAAGGGGTTGGGAGGAAGAGACCCAGTACTTC. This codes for CASSLARRGWEEETQYF.

The CDR3 protein is CASSEASVQNYNEQFF. The DNA of the CDR3 is TGTGCCAGCAGTGAAGCGAGCGTCCAAAACTACAATGAGCAGTTCTTC. The chain is built from TRBV6-1 and TRBJ2-1; no clear D gene. V was clipped by 0 bases and J by 3 bases, with 12 bases between them. From germline, CDR1 is MNHNS and CDR2 SASEGT. This CDR3 contains 16 residues.